The 16 T cell receptor beta chains given below trace back to one sample, sequenced in a study of blood T cell repertoires in COVID-19. Only in-frame clones appear in the TCRdb table, and some are missing; sequencing was by immunoSEQ multiplex PCR. The sample has 250,000 to 300,000 clones; around nine tenths are singletons. The sample consisted of peripheral blood. The receptors derive from a woman in her 30s with COVID-19, enrolled during active disease.

The chain links TRBV4-1 to TRBJ2-2, with D unresolved. Looked up from germline, CDR1 is MGHRA and CDR2 is YSYEKL. The CDR3 loop spans 12 amino acids. Deletions cut 4 bases from V and 5 bases from J, with 5 bases between. The CDR3 nucleotides read TGCGCCAGCAGCCGACTGACCGGGGAGCTGTTTTTT. This gives the protein CASSRLTGELFF.

The chain employs TRBV4-3 and TRBJ2-1; TRBD2 is a possible D gene (6 bases). The CDR3 consists of 16 residues. Germline CDR1 LGHNA, CDR2 YSLEER. Trimming shortened V by 0 bases and J by 6 bases, and 15 bases separated the two germline ends. The DNA of the CDR3 is TGCGCCAGCAGCCAAGATATCGGGACTGCGGGCAATGAGCAGTTCTTC. Amino acid sequence: CASSQDIGTAGNEQFF.

The V gene is TRBV15, the J gene TRBJ1-3; D remains ambiguous. V lost 2 bases, J lost 0 bases, and 8 bases lay in between. Germline V gene sequence: CDR1 LNHNV, CDR2 YYDKDF (reference sequence). The CDR3 runs 15 residues. For the CDR3, the DNA is TGTGCCACCAGCAGACTCCAGGACTCTGGAAACACCATATATTTT. It yields the protein CATSRLQDSGNTIYF.

The V gene is TRBV27, the J gene TRBJ2-1; D uncertain. The CDR3 extends over 15 amino acids. Germline-derived CDR1 and CDR2 are MNHEY and SMNVEV (reference sequence). Trimming pared 10 bases from V and 4 bases from J, leaving 20 bases between. CDR3 region: CAINPTVMSYNEQFF. The CDR3 nucleotides read TGTGCCATCAACCCGACTGTTATGTCTTACAATGAGCAGTTCTTC.

The chain is built from TRBV7-9 and TRBJ1-3; D call uncertain. Between the trimmed V and J ends, which lost 5 bases and 8 bases, there was a span of 16 bases. This CDR3 is built from 14 residues. Germline CDR1 SEHNR, CDR2 FQNEAQ (reference sequence). The CDR3 sequence is CASSLSREGDTIYF. In DNA form, the CDR3 reads TGTGCCAGCAGCCTTAGTAGGGAGGGAGACACCATATATTTT.

The CDR3 loop is CASADSGSGETQYF. For the CDR3, the DNA is TGTGCCAGCGCGGATAGCGGGAGTGGGGAGACCCAGTACTTC. The chain joins TRBV5-4 to TRBJ2-5, with 9 bases lining up with TRBD2. Germline-derived CDR1 and CDR2 are SGHNT and YYREEE (reference sequence). The CDR3 is 14 amino acids. After removal of 7 bases from V and 5 bases from J, the junction contained 9 bases not matched to a gene.

This rearrangement joins TRBV19 to TRBJ2-7; D is possibly TRBD1 (5 bases). Germline values: CDR1 LNHDA, CDR2 SQIVND (reference sequence). The length of the CDR3 is 11 residues. The V and J ends lost 8 bases and 3 bases respectively, with 8 bases between them. CDR3 sequence reads: CASGAYYEQYF. CDR3 bases: TGTGCCAGTGGGGCTTACTACGAGCAGTACTTC.

The V and J genes are TRBV6-6 and TRBJ1-6; D remains unclear. CDR1 is MNHNY, CDR2 SVGAGI, per germline (reference sequence). Deletions cut 2 bases from V and 8 bases from J, with 4 bases between. The length of the CDR3 is 12 residues. The CDR3 protein is CASSYVDSPLHF. The CDR3 nucleotides read TGTGCCAGCAGTTACGTCGATTCACCCCTCCACTTT.

This clone was recorded only once. The V and J genes are TRBV13 and TRBJ2-3; 9 bases agree with TRBD2. After removal of 5 bases from V and 3 bases from J, the junction contained 9 bases not matched to a gene. The CDR3 is made up of 16 amino acids. Per the germline V gene, CDR1 is PRHDT and CDR2 is FYEKMQ (reference sequence). In nucleotides, the CDR3 is TGTGCCAGCAGCCTGACATTAGCGGGAGTTACAGATACGCAGTATTTT. This encodes CASSLTLAGVTDTQYF.

The chain links TRBV28 to TRBJ2-1, with D possibly being TRBD2 (5 bases). Per germline, CDR1 MDHEN and CDR2 SYDVKM. Trimming took 2 bases from V and 9 from J, leaving 14 bases between them. This CDR3 is built from 14 residues. In DNA form, the CDR3 reads TGTGCCAGCAGTTTAGGGCTAGCCACTTCTGAGCAGTTCTTC. Its protein product is CASSLGLATSEQFF.

The chain joins TRBV6-4 to TRBJ2-3; tentative D call: TRBD1 (6 bases). V lost 0 bases and J 6 bases, leaving 10 bases between the germline ends. The CDR3 length is 14 residues. The germline CDR1 and CDR2 sequences are MRHNA and SNTAGT. This CDR3 is CASSDSQGLDTQYF. The CDR3 nucleotides are TGTGCCAGCAGTGACTCCCAGGGGCTCGATACGCAGTATTTT.

The chain links TRBV11-2 to TRBJ2-3; TRBD2 might be the D (6 bases). Per germline, CDR1 SGHAT and CDR2 FQNNGV. V lost 2 bases and J 2 bases, leaving 8 bases between the germline ends. The CDR3 runs to 14 residues. The CDR3 loop reads CASSLWGLTDTQYF. The CDR3, as DNA: TGTGCCAGCAGCTTATGGGGACTCACAGATACGCAGTATTTT.

This clone was seen only once. This chain joins TRBV7-2 and TRBJ2-5; TRBD2 matches 11 bases. CDR1 is SGHTA and CDR2 is FQGNSA in the germline V gene. The CDR3 length is 16 residues. Trimming took 4 bases from V and 5 from J; bases not matched to a gene: 9. The DNA for the CDR3 is TGTGCCAGCAGCTCCCCGGGACTAGCGGTTTCGGAGACCCAGTACTTC. Protein product: CASSSPGLAVSETQYF.

This clone was seen a single time. The genes are TRBV27 and TRBJ2-3, with 10 bases matching TRBD1. The CDR3 runs to 15 residues. After removal of 6 bases from V and 2 bases from J, the junction contained 5 bases not matched to a gene. Germline V gene sequence: CDR1 MNHEY, CDR2 SMNVEV (reference sequence). The CDR3 here is CASSLGTGATDTQYF. DNA for the CDR3: TGTGCCAGCAGCCTTGGGACAGGGGCCACAGATACGCAGTATTTT.

This clone was picked up one time. The V call is TRBV11-2, the J call TRBJ1-4; D remains ambiguous. Germline assignment: CDR1 SGHAT and CDR2 FQNNGV. V gave up 4 bases and J gave up 0 bases, with 15 bases separating them. The CDR3 runs to 17 residues. CDR3 in amino acids: CASSYEGGLATNEKLFF. The CDR3 DNA follows: TGTGCCAGCAGCTACGAGGGAGGGTTGGCAACTAATGAAAAACTGTTTTTT.

This rearrangement joins TRBV27 to TRBJ1-1, with 8 bases matching TRBD1. Germline values: CDR1 MNHEY, CDR2 SMNVEV (reference sequence). There are 17 residues in the CDR3. The V segment lost 8 bases and the J segment 1 base; nucleotides outside the gene matches: 15. The CDR3 region is CASQLYSAGTGNTEAFF. The CDR3, as DNA: TGTGCCAGCCAGTTATACTCCGCCGGGACAGGGAACACTGAAGCTTTCTTT.